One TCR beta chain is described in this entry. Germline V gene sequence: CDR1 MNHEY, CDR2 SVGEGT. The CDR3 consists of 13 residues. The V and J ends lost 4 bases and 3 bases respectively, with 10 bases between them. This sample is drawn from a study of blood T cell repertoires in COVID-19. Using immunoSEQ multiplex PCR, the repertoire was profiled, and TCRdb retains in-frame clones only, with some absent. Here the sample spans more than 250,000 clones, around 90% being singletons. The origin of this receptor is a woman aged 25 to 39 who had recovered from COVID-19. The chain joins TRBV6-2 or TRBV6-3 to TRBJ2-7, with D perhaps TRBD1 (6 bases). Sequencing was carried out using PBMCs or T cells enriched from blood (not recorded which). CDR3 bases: TGTGCCAGCAGTTTCCGGACAGTCTACGAGCAGTACTTC. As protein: CASSFRTVYEQYF.